One sample yielded the 24 T cell receptor beta chains listed below, sequenced in a study of CXCR3-negative and CXCR3-positive naive CD8 T cells. UMI-labeled 5' RACE TRB cDNA libraries were prepared from the cells. TCRdb reprocessed the 5' RACE reads and stores each CDR3 protein as one record, lacking DNA. The listing contains some 41,000 distinct CDR3 sequences. The source material was memory CD8+ T cells from blood. The receptors here all came from a human donor in good health. Some clones in this sample may be carry-over from other donors' samples.

J is TRBJ2-3 and V is TRBV7-2. The CDR3 loop spans 15 amino acids. The V gene's germline CDR1 is SGHTA and CDR2 FQGNSA. The chain's CDR3 is CASSPISTTADTQYF.

This chain joins TRBV7-6 and TRBJ2-5; TCRdb indicates TRBD1, and absent DNA this call remains unverified. Germline V gene lookup returns CDR1 SGHVS and CDR2 FNYEAQ. The CDR3 extends over 15 amino acids. CDR3 protein: CASSLAPTGEETQYF. Using reference TRBV7-6 and TRBJ2-5 for the parts outside the CDR3, the full variable domain is GAGVSQSPRYKVTKRGQDVALRCDPISGHVSLYWYRQALGQGPEFLTYFNYEAQQDKSGLPNDRFSAERPEGSISTLTIQRTEQRDSAMYRCASSLAPTGEETQYFGPGTRLLVL.

The V gene is TRBV29-1, the J gene TRBJ1-1; TCRdb's assignment of TRBD1 cannot be checked, as there is no DNA. Germline CDR1 and CDR2: SQVTM and ANQGSEA. This CDR3 has 14 amino acids. The CDR3 loop is CSVDEQGAGTEAFF.

The chain carries TRBV29-1 and TRBJ1-1; the D call of TRBD1 rests on TCRdb alone, since no DNA is present to check it. Germline lookup yields CDR1 SQVTM and CDR2 ANQGSEA. This CDR3 region has 13 residues. This CDR3 reads CSGRQGGYTEAFF.

This chain connects TRBV6-4 to TRBJ2-2; TCRdb designates TRBD1, a call that cannot be tested without DNA. Germline CDR1 MRHNA, CDR2 SNTAGT. The CDR3 spans 15 residues. The CDR3 here is CASSSAGDYTGELFF.

The chain couples TRBV7-2 to TRBJ2-7; there is no DNA to check the TCRdb D call of TRBD1. Per the germline V gene, CDR1 is SGHTA and CDR2 is FQGNSA. This CDR3 comprises 13 residues. The CDR3 sequence is CASRLGAGSEQYF.

The chain recombines TRBV4-1 with TRBJ2-5; TCRdb's D call, TRBD1, is unchecked because there is no DNA. Germline V CDR1 and CDR2: MGHRA, YSYEKL. The CDR3 sequence is 15 residues long. CDR3 sequence reads: CASSQKAPGPVAQYF.

The rearrangement uses TRBV23-1 and TRBJ2-5; TCRdb's D gene call, TRBD1, goes unchecked for lack of DNA. TRBV23-1 is known as an ORF, though its function is uncertain. This CDR3 region has 12 residues. CDR3 residues: CASSPPAGTQYF.

The J gene is TRBJ1-2, the V gene TRBV20-1; TCRdb calls TRBD1, which cannot be checked without DNA. The CDR3 is 14 residues long. Germline CDR1 reads DFQATT; CDR2 reads SNEGSKA (reference sequence). This CDR3 reads CSATPGESALGYTF.

CDR3 loop: CASSYWGSNTEAFF. This chain links TRBV6-6 with TRBJ1-1; TCRdb calls TRBD1, which cannot be checked without DNA. This CDR3 has 14 residues. Germline V gene lookup returns CDR1 MNHNY and CDR2 SVGAGI (reference sequence).

Frequency places this clonotype as medium-sized. V and J are TRBV6-2 or TRBV6-3 and TRBJ2-2. From germline, CDR1 is MNHEY and CDR2 SVGEGT. This CDR3 has 12 residues. The CDR3 spells CASSFGTGELFF.

This sequence joins TRBV28 and TRBJ2-7; TCRdb picks TRBD1, but there is no DNA to check that call. Germline CDR1 is MDHEN and CDR2 is SYDVKM. The CDR3 is made up of 16 amino acids. The CDR3 loop is CASSPPDRDRGYEQYF.

This chain connects TRBV29-1 to TRBJ2-1; TCRdb designates TRBD2, a call that cannot be tested without DNA. The CDR3 extends over 18 amino acids. Germline V gene data show CDR1 as SQVTM and CDR2 as ANQGSEA. The CDR3 loop is CSVEDGERAADVNNEQFF.

V gene TRBV21-1 combines with J gene TRBJ2-1; TCRdb lists TRBD1, though no DNA is available to test this call. TRBV21-1 is listed as a pseudogene. The CDR3 runs 16 residues. This chain's CDR3 is CASFRRGLPLYNEQFF.

The J gene is TRBJ1-5, the V gene TRBV28; with no DNA, the TCRdb D assignment of TRBD1 cannot be verified. The CDR3 covers 15 residues. CDR1 is MDHEN, CDR2 SYDVKM, per germline. The chain's CDR3 is CASSADREFNQPQHF.

The chain employs TRBV7-9 and TRBJ1-1. This CDR3 comprises 15 residues. The germline V gene has CDR1 SEHNR and CDR2 FQNEAQ (reference sequence). CDR3 in amino acids: CASSPPGESQDQAFF.

The chain links TRBV2 to TRBJ2-1; TCRdb's D call, TRBD1, is unchecked because there is no DNA. The germline V gene has CDR1 SNHLY and CDR2 FYNNEI. The CDR3 is 17 amino acids. CDR3 region: CASPGTGGLSSYNEQFF. The full variable domain, in which reference TRBV2 and TRBJ2-1 provide the parts outside the CDR3, is EPEVTQTPSHQVTQMGQEVILRCVPISNHLYFYWYRQILGQKVEFLVSFYNNEISEKSEIFDDQFSVERPDGSNFTLKIRSTKLEDSAMYFCASPGTGGLSSYNEQFFGPGTRLTVL.

V and J are TRBV20-1 and TRBJ2-7; the TCRdb D gene call, TRBD1, has no DNA to confirm it. The CDR3 has 13 residues. The germline V gene has CDR1 DFQATT and CDR2 SNEGSKA (reference sequence). The CDR3 sequence is CSARSTGTYEQYF.

CDR3 residues: CSARGLAGYNEQFF. The chain uses TRBV20-1 and TRBJ2-1; TCRdb proposes TRBD2, but this gene call is untestable without DNA. In germline, CDR1 is DFQATT, CDR2 SNEGSKA (reference sequence). The CDR3 has 14 residues.

The chain joins TRBV29-1 to TRBJ1-3; TCRdb indicates TRBD1, and absent DNA this call remains unverified. The germline V gene has CDR1 SQVTM and CDR2 ANQGSEA. The CDR3 is made up of 14 amino acids. The CDR3 sequence: CSAILGDSGNTIYF.

The chain carries TRBV12-3 or TRBV12-4 and TRBJ2-2; TCRdb picks TRBD2, but there is no DNA to check that call. This CDR3 comprises 16 residues. CDR3: CASSLLAGGRDGELFF.

The V and J genes are TRBV10-3 and TRBJ1-2. Germline assignment: CDR1 ENHRY and CDR2 SYGVKD. CDR3 length equals 14 residues. The CDR3 spells CAIMTSGTNYGYTF.

The gene calls are TRBV20-1 and TRBJ2-3; TCRdb's D call of TRBD2 is untestable without DNA. The CDR3 is 14 amino acids. Germline V gene data show CDR1 as DFQATT and CDR2 as SNEGSKA (reference sequence). This CDR3 reads CSARYLGGTDTQYF.

V usage is TRBV28 and J usage is TRBJ2-7; TCRdb gives TRBD2 as the D gene, but with no DNA this cannot be confirmed. Germline CDR1 reads MDHEN; CDR2 reads SYDVKM. The CDR3 sequence is 15 residues long. CDR3: CASSLLGTADYEQYF.